This paragraph reports one TCR beta chain. Sequencing was performed with immunoSEQ multiplex PCR; in TCRdb, only in-frame clones are kept and a portion is missing. The table has about 250,000 clones, roughly 86% seen once. The data are from a study of blood T cell repertoires in COVID-19. Study summary: The analysed material was cDNA or gDNA that came from T cells, B-cell-depleted T cells, or PBMCs.

Trimming removed 3 bases from V and 3 bases from J; junction bases left unmatched: 7. This CDR3 contains 16 residues. Germline V gene lookup returns CDR1 SGHAT and CDR2 FQDESV (reference sequence). Sequences were obtained from peripheral blood. The TCR sequence derives from a woman aged 55-75 years who had recovered from COVID-19. The chain is built from TRBV11-1 and TRBJ2-3, with 9 bases that match TRBD2. The DNA for the CDR3 is TGTGCCAGCAGCTTTAATAGCGGGGGTGGAACAGATACGCAGTATTTT. This encodes CASSFNSGGGTDTQYF. The full variable domain, with the rest looked up from reference TRBV11-1 and TRBJ2-3, is EAEVAQSPRYKITEKSQAVAFWCDPISGHATLYWYRQILGQGPELLVQFQDESVVDDSQLPKDRFSAERLKGVDSTLKIQPAELGDSAMYLCASSFNSGGGTDTQYFGPGTRLTVL.